This T cell receptor (beta chain) was profiled in a study of Graves' ophthalmopathy and Graves' hyperthyroidism. This clonotype came up many times. Trimming removed 7 bases at V and 10 bases at J, with 19 bases between. Germline V gives CDR1 DFQATT, CDR2 SNEGSKA (reference sequence). This CDR3 comprises 12 residues. RNA transcripts yielded amplified TCR beta CDR3 regions. The first round was an RT-PCR with HTBI primers, and the second round was a multiplex PCR. MiXCR was run by TCRdb on the multiplex PCR reads, yielding one entry per CDR3 protein. The sample has about 590,000 distinct CDR3 sequences, 35% to 45% seen once.

This TCR derives from an adult man with Graves' hyperthyroidism. The specimen was peripheral blood or thyroid tissue (not recorded which). The chain uses TRBV20-1 and TRBJ1-1, with D maybe TRBD1 (6 bases). CDR3 residues: CSGRGGTGRAFF. The CDR3, as DNA: TGCAGTGGCCGAGGGGGGACGGGTCGAGCTTTCTTT.